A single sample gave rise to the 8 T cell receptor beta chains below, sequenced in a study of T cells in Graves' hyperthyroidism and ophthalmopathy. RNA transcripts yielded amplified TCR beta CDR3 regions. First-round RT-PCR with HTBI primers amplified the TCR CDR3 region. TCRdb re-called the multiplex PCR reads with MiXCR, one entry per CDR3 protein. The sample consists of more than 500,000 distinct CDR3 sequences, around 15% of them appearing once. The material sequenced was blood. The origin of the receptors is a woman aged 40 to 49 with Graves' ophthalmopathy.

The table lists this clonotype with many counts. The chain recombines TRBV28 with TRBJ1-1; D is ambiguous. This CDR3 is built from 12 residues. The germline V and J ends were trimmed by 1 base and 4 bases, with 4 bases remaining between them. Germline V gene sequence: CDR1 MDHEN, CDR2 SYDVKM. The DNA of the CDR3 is TGTGCCAGCAGTTTATTTACCACTGAAGCTTTCTTT. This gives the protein CASSLFTTEAFF.

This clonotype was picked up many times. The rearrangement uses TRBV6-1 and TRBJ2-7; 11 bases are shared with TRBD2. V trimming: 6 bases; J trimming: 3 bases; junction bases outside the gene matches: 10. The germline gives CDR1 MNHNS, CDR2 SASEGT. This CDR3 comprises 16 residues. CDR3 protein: CASSRETSGTRYEQYF. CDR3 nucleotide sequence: TGTGCCAGCAGCCGGGAGACTAGCGGGACTCGCTACGAGCAGTACTTC.

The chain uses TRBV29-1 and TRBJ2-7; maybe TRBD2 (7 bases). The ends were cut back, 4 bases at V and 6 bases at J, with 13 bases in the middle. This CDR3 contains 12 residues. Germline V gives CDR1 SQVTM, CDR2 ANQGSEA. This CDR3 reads CSVVAGAGEQYF. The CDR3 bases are TGCAGCGTTGTTGCGGGGGCTGGCGAGCAGTACTTC.

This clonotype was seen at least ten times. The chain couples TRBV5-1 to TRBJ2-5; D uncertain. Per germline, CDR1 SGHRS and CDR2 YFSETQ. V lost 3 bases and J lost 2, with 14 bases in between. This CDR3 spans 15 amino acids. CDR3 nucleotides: TGCGCCAGCAGCTGGAGACTTACGGCACAAGAGACCCAGTACTTC. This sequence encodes CASSWRLTAQETQYF. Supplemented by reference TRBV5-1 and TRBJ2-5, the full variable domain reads KAGVTQTPRYLIKTRGQQVTLSCSPISGHRSVSWYQQTPGQGLQFLFEYFSETQRNKGNFPGRFSGRQFSNSRSEMNVSTLELGDSALYLCASSWRLTAQETQYFGPGTRLLVL.

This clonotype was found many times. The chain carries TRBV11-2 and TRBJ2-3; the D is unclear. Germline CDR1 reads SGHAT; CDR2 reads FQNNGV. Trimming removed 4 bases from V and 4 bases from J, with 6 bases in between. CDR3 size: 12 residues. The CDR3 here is CASSWMADTQYF. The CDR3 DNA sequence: TGTGCCAGCAGCTGGATGGCAGATACGCAGTATTTT.

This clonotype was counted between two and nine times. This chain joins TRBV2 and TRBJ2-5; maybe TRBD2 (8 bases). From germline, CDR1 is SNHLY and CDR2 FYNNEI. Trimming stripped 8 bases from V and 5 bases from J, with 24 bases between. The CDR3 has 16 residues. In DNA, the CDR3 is TGTGCCAGCCGACAGGGTCCGCGGGAGGAGGTGGAGACCCAGTACTTC. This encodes CASRQGPREEVETQYF.

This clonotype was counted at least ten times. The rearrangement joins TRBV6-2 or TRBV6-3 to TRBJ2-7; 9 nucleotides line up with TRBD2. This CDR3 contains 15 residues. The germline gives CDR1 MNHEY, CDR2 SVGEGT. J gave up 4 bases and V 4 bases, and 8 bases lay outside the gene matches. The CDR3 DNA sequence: TGTGCCAGCAGTTTTAGCGGGAGAAGGCCTTACGAGCAGTACTTC. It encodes CASSFSGRRPYEQYF.

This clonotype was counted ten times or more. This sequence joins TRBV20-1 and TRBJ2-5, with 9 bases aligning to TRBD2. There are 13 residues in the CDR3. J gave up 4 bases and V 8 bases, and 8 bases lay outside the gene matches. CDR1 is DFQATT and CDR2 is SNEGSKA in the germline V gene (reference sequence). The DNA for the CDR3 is TGCAGTCCATTCTCTAGCGGGACAGAGACCCAGTACTTC. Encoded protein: CSPFSSGTETQYF.